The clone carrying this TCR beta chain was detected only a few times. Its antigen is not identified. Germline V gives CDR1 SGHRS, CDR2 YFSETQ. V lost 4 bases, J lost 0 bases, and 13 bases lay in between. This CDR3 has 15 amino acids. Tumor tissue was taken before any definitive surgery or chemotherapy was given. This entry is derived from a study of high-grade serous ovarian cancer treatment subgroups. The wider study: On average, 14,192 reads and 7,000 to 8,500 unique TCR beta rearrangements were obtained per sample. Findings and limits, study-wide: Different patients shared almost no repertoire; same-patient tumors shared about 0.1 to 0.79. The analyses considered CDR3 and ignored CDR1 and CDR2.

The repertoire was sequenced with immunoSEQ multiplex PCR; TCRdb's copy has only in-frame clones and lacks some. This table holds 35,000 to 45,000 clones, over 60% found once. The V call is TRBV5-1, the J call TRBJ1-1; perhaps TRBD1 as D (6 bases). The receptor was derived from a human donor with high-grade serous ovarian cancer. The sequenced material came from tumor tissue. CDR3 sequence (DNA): TGCGCCAGCAGCCCCGACAGGAGCCTGAACACTGAAGCTTTCTTT. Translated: CASSPDRSLNTEAFF.